A selection of T cell receptor beta chains follows, all from one sample in a study of T cells in Graves' hyperthyroidism and ophthalmopathy. TCRdb used MiXCR to reprocess the multiplex PCR reads, holding one entry per CDR3 protein. The sample consists of hundreds of thousands of distinct CDR3 sequences, less than 15% of them appearing once. The sample taken for sequencing was blood. The receptors stem from a woman aged 18-30 years with Graves' hyperthyroidism. The CDR3 runs from the conserved cysteine through the conserved F or W.

J gene,V gene,CDR3 protein
TRBJ2-5,TRBV12-3/TRBV12-4,CASSSNIPSVVGTQYF
TRBJ1-1,TRBV10-3,CAISGSSNTEAFF
TRBJ1-6,TRBV28,CASSDPPAESPLHF
TRBJ2-7,TRBV28,CASRVGQYEQYF
TRBJ2-3,TRBV6-2/TRBV6-3,CASSYSGQRGLAGGSTDTQYF
TRBJ2-7,TRBV28,CASSFLGTSFYEQYF
TRBJ1-1,TRBV18,CASSPVVNTEAFF
TRBJ2-1,TRBV20-1,CSARGSNEQFF
TRBJ2-2,TRBV7-9,CASSGRGITGELFF
TRBJ2-3,TRBV6-4,CASSDSSSSAGTDTQYF
TRBJ2-3,TRBV20-1,CSARPAETRTDTQYF
TRBJ2-4,TRBV4-1,CASSQEIPGRIQYF
TRBJ1-6,TRBV7-3,CASSHRDRSSPLHF
TRBJ2-3,TRBV7-2,CASSFPGPDTQYF
TRBJ2-5,TRBV24-1,CATSDLVEGTQYF
TRBJ2-1,TRBV11-2,CASSVGLAGGNEQFF
TRBJ2-2,TRBV20-1,CSATGTRGTGELFF
TRBJ1-1,TRBV18,CASSHYSGPLGTEAFF
TRBJ2-7,TRBV27,CASSFPRGEQYF
TRBJ2-3,TRBV20-1,CSAKAVVTDTQYF
TRBJ2-3,TRBV30,CAWSLGLAASTDTQYF
TRBJ2-5,TRBV7-2,CASSLGQRTQYF
TRBJ1-2,TRBV29-1,CSVEGGSFLANYGYTF
TRBJ1-4,TRBV18,CASSQGQMATNEKLFF
TRBJ2-2,TRBV6-1,CASSYTGVGTGELFF
TRBJ2-4,TRBV10-1,CASSESGGAGKNIQYF
TRBJ2-5,TRBV3-1,CASSPTTSGRANEAQYF
TRBJ2-1,TRBV5-4,CASSWTSGDYNEQFF